This T cell receptor beta chain was recovered during a study of T cell repertoires in cytomegalovirus infection. Study details: Recently identified HLA-C-restricted CMV epitopes were among the peptides used. In public TCR beta signatures, there were indications of both CMV infection and matching HLA type. Study findings and constraints: The ex vivo response was dominated by HLA-C-restricted CMV-specific TCR beta clonotypes. Of the TCR beta families, the public ones yielded a cumulative frequency that identified carriers of CMV plus the relevant HLA.

TCRdb used MiXCR to reprocess the reads, holding one entry per CDR3 protein. The sample consists of approximately 310,000 distinct CDR3 sequences, around a quarter of them appearing once. There are many counts of this clonotype. What it binds is not known. This CDR3 has 15 amino acids. V lost 7 bases, J lost 0 bases, and 13 bases lay in between. The V gene's germline CDR1 is SGHVS and CDR2 FQNEAQ. This chain connects TRBV7-8 to TRBJ1-3; D is uncertain. This specimen consisted of cultured PBMCs, obtained from culture after CMV antigen stimulation. This sequence was found in a human donor in good health (CMV status not recorded). Some clones in this sample may be carry-over from other donors' samples. CDR3 bases: TGTGCCAGCACCCAGAGTCGGGTCTCTGGAAACACCATATATTTT. Protein: CASTQSRVSGNTIYF.